Below are 18 T cell receptor beta chains sequenced from a single sample in a study of blood T cell repertoires in COVID-19. Profiling relied on immunoSEQ multiplex PCR, and the TCRdb table lists in-frame clones only, not all of them. The sample carries roughly 150,000 clones, around four fifths recorded once. Material: peripheral blood. The source is a man in his 70s who had recovered from COVID-19.

The chain employs TRBV6-5 and TRBJ2-5; the match to TRBD2 covers 12 bases. V dropped 3 bases and J dropped 4; count of bases not matched to a gene: 6. Germline CDR1 and CDR2: MNHEY and SVGAGI. This CDR3 is built from 16 residues. For the CDR3, the DNA is TGTGCCAGCAGTTATCCGACTAGCGGGGGAACAGAGACCCAGTACTTC. Translation: CASSYPTSGGTETQYF.

This clone is a singleton in its sample. This chain joins TRBV18 and TRBJ2-3; TRBD1 matches 11 bases. The CDR3 consists of 17 residues. Germline V gene lookup returns CDR1 KGHSH and CDR2 LQKENI. The V segment lost 4 bases and the J segment 4 bases; nucleotides outside the gene matches: 10. In nucleotides, the CDR3 is TGTGCCAGCTCACTCCGGCCCAGGACAGGGGGCGCAGATACGCAGTATTTT. Its translation: CASSLRPRTGGADTQYF.

This clone was picked up one time. The J gene is TRBJ2-3, the V gene TRBV11-2; 13 bases agree with TRBD2. The CDR3 loop spans 17 amino acids. Germline V gene lookup returns CDR1 SGHAT and CDR2 FQNNGV. V was clipped by 4 bases and J by 6 bases; unmatched bases: 10. The CDR3 reads CASSSDGLAGVADTQYF. DNA of the CDR3: TGTGCCAGCAGCTCGGACGGACTAGCGGGAGTAGCGGATACGCAGTATTTT. Together with reference TRBV11-2 and TRBJ2-3, the CDR3 gives the full variable domain: EAGVAQSPRYKIIEKRQSVAFWCNPISGHATLYWYQQILGQGPKLLIQFQNNGVVDDSQLPKDRFSAERLKGVDSTLKIQPAKLEDSAVYLCASSSDGLAGVADTQYFGPGTRLTVL.

The genes are TRBV6-5 and TRBJ2-7; D gene unclear. Germline V lookup: CDR1 MNHEY, CDR2 SVGAGI. V lost 2 bases, J lost 1 base, and 9 bases lay in between. CDR3 length: 14 amino acids. The CDR3 nucleotides read TGTGCCAGCAGTTACGGTCAGTTTTCCTACGAGCAGTACTTC. Translation: CASSYGQFSYEQYF.

This chain uses TRBV10-2 with TRBJ1-1; D unresolved. The V and J ends lost 7 bases and 0 bases respectively, with 9 bases between them. The CDR3 has 13 amino acids. Germline V lookup: CDR1 WSHSY, CDR2 SAAADI. The CDR3: CASTSLMNTEAFF. CDR3 DNA sequence: TGCGCCAGCACCTCACTGATGAACACTGAAGCTTTCTTT.

This clone has a single count. The chain is built from TRBV4-1 and TRBJ2-3; 8 bases agree with TRBD2. The CDR3 has 15 amino acids. V trimming: 1 base; J trimming: 4 bases; junction bases outside the gene matches: 4. Per germline, CDR1 MGHRA and CDR2 YSYEKL. CDR3 sequence reads: CASSQGGGRPDTQYF. DNA of the CDR3: TGCGCCAGCAGCCAAGGGGGCGGGAGGCCAGATACGCAGTATTTT.

The V call is TRBV5-4, the J call TRBJ1-3; a weak D match, TRBD1 (5 bases). V lost 4 bases and J lost 4, with 12 bases in between. Germline CDR1 SGHNT, CDR2 YYREEE (reference sequence). The CDR3 sequence is 14 residues long. The CDR3 DNA reads TGTGCCAGCAGCAAGGACAAGGACGGAAACACCATATATTTT. Translation: CASSKDKDGNTIYF.

The chain couples TRBV4-2 to TRBJ2-4; D gene ambiguous. Trimming removed 0 bases from V and 7 bases from J, with 10 bases in between. The CDR3 contains 14 residues. Germline-derived CDR1 and CDR2 are LGHNA and YNFKEQ. The CDR3 DNA is TGTGCCAGCAGCCAAGAGACGTCCGGGAACATTCAGTACTTC. Its protein is CASSQETSGNIQYF.

The V call is TRBV14, the J call TRBJ2-5; 15 nucleotides line up with TRBD2. CDR1 and CDR2 (germline): SGHDN, FVKESK. V was pared by 4 bases and J by 6 bases, with 15 bases of the junction left unmatched. This CDR3 is 19 amino acids long. The CDR3 loop reads CASSPGLAGGPGVLKTQYF. For the CDR3, the DNA is TGTGCCAGCAGCCCGGGACTAGCGGGAGGACCAGGGGTATTAAAGACCCAGTACTTC.

The chain uses TRBV10-3 and TRBJ2-7; D may be TRBD2 (5 bases). Trimming took 3 bases from V and 3 from J, leaving 12 bases between them. This CDR3 comprises 14 residues. CDR1 and CDR2 from the germline V gene are ENHRY and SYGVKD. For the CDR3, the DNA is TGTGCCATCAGTGACTGGCGGGTGCACTACGAGCAGTACTTC. Translated, it gives CAISDWRVHYEQYF.

In this sample, this clone turned up once. The CDR3 spells CASSPRAGGYTF. In DNA, the CDR3 is TGTGCCAGCTCACCACGCGCGGGAGGCTACACCTTC. V gene TRBV18 combines with J gene TRBJ1-2, with D uncertain. V lost 1 base, J lost 8 bases, and 8 bases lay in between. The CDR3 has 12 amino acids. CDR1 is KGHSH, CDR2 LQKENI, per germline.

The V and J genes are TRBV5-1 and TRBJ1-1, with TRBD1 matching over 9 bases. Germline loops: CDR1 SGHRS, CDR2 YFSETQ. CDR3 length: 13 residues. The trim removed 0 bases at V and 7 bases at J, leaving 1 base unmatched. Written as DNA, the CDR3 is TGCGCCAGCAGCTTGGGGGACAGGGTTGAAGCTTTCTTT. Amino acid sequence: CASSLGDRVEAFF.

The chain has TRBV7-6 and TRBJ2-3; TRBD2 agrees at 10 bases. The length of the CDR3 is 16 residues. The V gene end was trimmed by 0 bases and the J gene end by 5 bases; junction bases not matched to a gene: 5. Germline values: CDR1 SGHVS, CDR2 FNYEAQ. CDR3 nucleotide sequence: TGTGCCAGCAGCTTAGCGCCAGCGGGAGGGCTAGATACGCAGTATTTT. Translated: CASSLAPAGGLDTQYF.

The chain couples TRBV9 to TRBJ2-1, with 10 nucleotides matching TRBD2. The trim removed 4 bases at V and 5 bases at J, leaving 9 bases unmatched. The CDR3 loop spans 16 amino acids. The germline V gene has CDR1 SGDLS and CDR2 YYNGEE. The CDR3, as DNA: TGTGCCAGCAGCCCCTTAGCGGGAGGCACCAACAATGAGCAGTTCTTC. Protein: CASSPLAGGTNNEQFF.

This chain joins TRBV5-1 and TRBJ2-3; 11 bases are a match to TRBD1. The germline CDR1 and CDR2 sequences are SGHRS and YFSETQ. This CDR3 contains 15 residues. V lost 4 bases to trimming and J lost 6 bases; unmatched junction nucleotides: 7. The DNA for the CDR3 is TGCGCCAGCAGCCACGGACAGGGGGCGCGGGATACGCAGTATTTT. Amino acids: CASSHGQGARDTQYF.

The V and J genes are TRBV5-1 and TRBJ2-5; D might be TRBD1 (5 bases). CDR1 is SGHRS and CDR2 is YFSETQ in the germline V gene. The CDR3 spans 15 residues. V lost 0 bases and J 2 bases, leaving 11 bases between the germline ends. This CDR3 reads CASSLAAGLQETQYF. The CDR3 nucleotides read TGCGCCAGCAGCTTGGCGGCAGGGCTACAAGAGACCCAGTACTTC.

The rearrangement uses TRBV5-1 and TRBJ2-7, with a weak D call TRBD2 (6 bases). CDR1 is SGHRS and CDR2 is YFSETQ in the germline V gene. The CDR3 totals 15 residues. V lost 5 bases to trimming and J lost 0 bases, with 15 bases between them. The CDR3 DNA reads TGCGCCAGCAGACCCGCTCCGACTAGCTCCTACGAGCAGTACTTC. Protein product: CASRPAPTSSYEQYF.

The V gene is TRBV7-2, the J gene TRBJ2-7; 11 bases agree with TRBD1. CDR3 length: 16 residues. Trimming took 4 bases from V and 2 from J; bases not matched to a gene: 7. Germline V gives CDR1 SGHTA, CDR2 FQGNSA. In DNA, the CDR3 is TGTGCCAGCAGCTATATAGGGGGACAGGGGGCCTACGAGCAGTACTTC. Protein product: CASSYIGGQGAYEQYF.